This T cell receptor (beta chain) appears in the sequencing data of a study of Graves' ophthalmopathy and Graves' hyperthyroidism. Findings of the study overall: Sensitivity reached more than 70% and specificity about 72% when the model predicted ophthalmopathy progression. Thyroid clonotypes that were expanded above 0.001 frequency mostly also appeared in blood.

The V end was cut by 4 bases, the J end by 0 bases, with 19 bases between. The CDR3 extends over 18 amino acids. Per the germline V gene, CDR1 is SQVTM and CDR2 is ANQGSEA. Using RNA transcripts, the TCR beta CDR3 regions were amplified. First-round RT-PCR used HTBI primers; second-round multiplex PCR followed. From the multiplex PCR reads, TCRdb called clonotypes with MiXCR, one entry per CDR3 protein. The table lists over a million distinct CDR3 sequences, 36% of them singletons, with around 10% in the top ten. This clonotype has ten or more counts. Antigen unknown. Excluded were patients with other autoimmune diseases, uncontrolled infections, pregnancy or lactation.

The TCR originated in an adult man with Graves' hyperthyroidism. V and J are TRBV29-1 and TRBJ2-6; D is possibly TRBD1 or TRBD2 (7 bases each). What was sequenced was peripheral blood or thyroid tissue (not recorded which). The CDR3 here is CSVGRGAGGISGANVLTF. The CDR3 coding sequence is TGCAGCGTTGGACGGGGGGCAGGGGGTATCTCTGGGGCCAACGTCCTGACTTTC.